The 5 T cell receptor beta chains below come from one sample, sequenced in a study of OX40 agonist ivuxolimab in advanced cancers. Library creation used the immunoSEQ multiplex PCR assay. TCRdb took this table from immuneACCESS and kept in-frame rearrangements with V and J called. Such tables lack part of the clones; where checked against another copy, unresolved V genes explain under half of the gap, and the rest is unexplained. The sample contains some 59,000 clones, around 93% of them found a single time. 8% to 10% of the sample is taken by the ten largest. Material: CD4+ or CD8+ T cells sorted from blood, obtained in a trial of the OX40 agonist ivuxolimab. These receptors were obtained from an adult with an advanced solid tumor such as melanoma, head and neck, liver or kidney cancer.

The J gene is TRBJ1-2, the V gene TRBV5-4; D gene uncertain. Germline CDR1 SGHNT, CDR2 YYREEE (reference sequence). The CDR3 extends over 15 amino acids. V lost 0 bases to trimming and J lost 1 base, with 10 bases between them. Written as DNA, the CDR3 is TGTGCCAGCAGCTTGGAGCAGGCGGTTAACTATGGCTACACCTTC. Residues: CASSLEQAVNYGYTF.

CDR3 protein: CASPADLQGDTQYF. In DNA, the CDR3 is TGTGCCAGCCCAGCGGACCTACAGGGAGATACGCAGTATTTT. The chain has TRBV11-2 and TRBJ2-3; D may be TRBD1 (6 bases). Germline V CDR1 and CDR2: SGHAT, FQNNGV. The CDR3 consists of 14 residues. Between the trimmed V and J ends, which lost 8 bases and 5 bases, there was a span of 17 bases.

This clone was counted once. The chain joins TRBV30 to TRBJ1-5; D may be TRBD1 (5 bases). This CDR3 spans 14 amino acids. V dropped 2 bases and J dropped 7 bases, with 15 bases sitting between them. From germline, CDR1 is GTSNPN and CDR2 SVGIG (reference sequence). CDR3 residues: CAWSFQGWGQPQHF. The CDR3, as DNA: TGTGCCTGGAGTTTTCAGGGATGGGGGCAGCCCCAGCATTTT.

The CDR3 region has the DNA TGTGCCAGCAGCGGCGGACTAGCGGGAGTATTGTTTGGGAATGAGCAGTTCTTC. It specifies CASSGGLAGVLFGNEQFF. The J gene is TRBJ2-1, the V gene TRBV9; 13 bases fit TRBD2. CDR1 is SGDLS, CDR2 YYNGEE, per germline. Germline trimming cut 3 bases from V and 7 bases from J; bases unmatched to any gene: 13. This CDR3 region has 18 residues.

This chain joins TRBV19 and TRBJ1-5, with a possible D match to TRBD1 (5 bases). The V gene lost 3 bases and the J gene lost 4 bases, with 13 bases spanning the gap. Looked up from germline, CDR1 is LNHDA and CDR2 is SQIVND (reference sequence). There are 15 residues in the CDR3. The CDR3 DNA sequence: TGTGCCAGTAGTATTGGGCCCGCAGGGAATCAGCCCCAGCATTTT. Its protein product is CASSIGPAGNQPQHF.